The 8 T cell receptor beta chains listed next were all sequenced from one sample in a study of control samples from healthy donors and cancer patients. This table comes from immunoSEQ multiplex PCR, and its TCRdb copy is limited to in-frame clones, with some not included. The sample contains about 110,000 clones, 80% to 90% of which appear only once. Sequencing was performed on blood. Every receptor here comes from a woman aged 50 to 60 in good health.

The chain carries TRBV2 and TRBJ2-1; D unclear. The V end lost 8 bases, the J end lost 7 bases, and 18 bases lay between the germline ends. Germline-derived CDR1 and CDR2 are SNHLY and FYNNEI. The CDR3 has 14 residues. The CDR3 region has the DNA TGTGCCAGCCGGCTTCGTCAGGTAGTAAATGAGCAGTTCTTC. Translation: CASRLRQVVNEQFF.

The J gene is TRBJ2-1, the V gene TRBV30; 9 bases match TRBD2. The CDR3 consists of 15 residues. Germline V gives CDR1 GTSNPN, CDR2 SVGIG (reference sequence). V lost 6 bases, J lost 4 bases, and 10 bases stayed unmatched. CDR3 amino acids: CACLRAGGKYNEQFF. The CDR3 DNA reads as TGTGCCTGCCTCAGGGCGGGGGGGAAATACAATGAGCAGTTCTTC. The full variable domain, with the rest looked up from reference TRBV30 and TRBJ2-1, is SQTIHQWPATLVQPVGSPLSLECTVEGTSNPNLYWYRQAAGRGLQLLFYSVGIGQISSEVPQNLSASRPQDRQFILSSKKLLLSDSGFYLCACLRAGGKYNEQFFGPGTRLTVL.

The chain combines TRBV19 with TRBJ1-1, with D perhaps TRBD1 (6 bases). The CDR3 spans 15 residues. V dropped 5 bases and J dropped 4 bases, with 17 bases sitting between them. CDR1 is LNHDA, CDR2 SQIVND, per germline (reference sequence). The CDR3 DNA sequence: TGTGCCAGTAGTTCCAGGGGAGAGGTCGCCACTGAAGCTTTCTTT. As protein: CASSSRGEVATEAFF.

The rearrangement links TRBV12-2 to TRBJ2-6. TRBV12-2 has pseudogene status. The CDR3 has 11 amino acids. The CDR3 coding sequence is TGTGCAATGTCTGGGGCCAACGTCCTGACTTTC. Amino acids: CAMSGANVLTF.

The chain uses TRBV18 and TRBJ2-3; unclear D gene. The germline V gene has CDR1 KGHSH and CDR2 LQKENI. V was trimmed by 1 base and J by 6 bases, leaving 5 bases between them. This CDR3 has 12 amino acids. For the CDR3, the DNA is TGTGCCAGCTCACCACGACGGGATACGCAGTATTTT. It yields the protein CASSPRRDTQYF.

The genes are TRBV6-2 or TRBV6-3 and TRBJ2-1; the D gene is possibly TRBD2 (5 bases). V lost 6 bases to trimming and J lost 5 bases, with 29 bases between them. The CDR3 spans 19 residues. In germline, CDR1 is MNHEY, CDR2 SVGEGT. The CDR3 nucleotides are TGTGCCAGCAGCTTCACCCTACCGGGATTCCTCAATTCGGACAATGAGCAGTTCTTC. Translating it yields CASSFTLPGFLNSDNEQFF.

In nucleotides, the CDR3 is TGTGCCAGCAGCGTAGTGTCCGATAGCTCCTACAATGAGCAGTTCTTC. Protein product: CASSVVSDSSYNEQFF. V and J are TRBV9 and TRBJ2-1; D remains unclear. Germline V gene data show CDR1 as SGDLS and CDR2 as YYNGEE. The CDR3 length is 16 residues. Deletions cut 0 bases from V and 0 bases from J, with 10 bases between.

This clone was observed a handful of times. The chain links TRBV5-1 to TRBJ1-1; D is unresolved. Per the germline V gene, CDR1 is SGHRS and CDR2 is YFSETQ. Deletions cut 4 bases from V and 5 bases from J, with 15 bases between. The CDR3 loop spans 14 amino acids. CDR3: CASSPRAGSTEAFF. CDR3 sequence (DNA): TGCGCCAGCAGCCCCAGAGCGGGGAGTACTGAAGCTTTCTTT.